What follows are 31 T cell receptor beta chains derived from one specimen sequenced in a study of blood T cell repertoires in COVID-19. The table came from immunoSEQ multiplex PCR; TCRdb's copy has only in-frame clones and leaves some out. The table records about 410,000 clones, over 75% of them present only once. Specimen: peripheral blood. Receptors originate from a middle-aged woman with COVID-19, enrolled during active disease.

The CDR3 bases are TGTGCCAGCAGCTTAGGGTCTGGGACAGGCCACTACGAGCAGTACTTC. Its translation: CASSLGSGTGHYEQYF. The rearrangement links TRBV7-2 to TRBJ2-7; 8 positions agree with TRBD1. V was clipped by 1 base and J by 3 bases; unmatched bases: 8. CDR1 and CDR2 from the germline V gene are SGHTA and FQGNSA. The CDR3 runs 16 residues.

Comment on this clone: The sample contains more than one DNA sequence encoding this CDR3. V is TRBV9 and J is TRBJ2-1; D remains unclear. With 0 bases removed from V and 3 bases from J, the gap between germline ends came to 7 bases. The CDR3 consists of 14 residues. Germline CDR1 reads SGDLS; CDR2 reads YYNGEE. The CDR3 reads CASSVAGSYNEQFF. The DNA for the CDR3 is TGTGCCAGCAGCGTAGCGGGTAGCTACAATGAGCAGTTCTTC.

CDR3 nucleotide sequence: TGTGCCAGTAGTAGGTCTCTTTCGGGAGATACGCAGTATTTT. It specifies CASSRSLSGDTQYF. The V call is TRBV19, the J call TRBJ2-3; D gene uncertain. The CDR3 runs to 14 residues. With 4 bases removed from V and 5 bases from J, the gap between germline ends came to 13 bases. The V gene's germline CDR1 is LNHDA and CDR2 SQIVND (reference sequence).

V usage is TRBV4-3 and J usage is TRBJ2-1; D ambiguous. CDR1 LGHNA and CDR2 YSLEER come from the germline V gene. CDR3 length: 15 amino acids. V gave up 0 bases and J gave up 6 bases, with 12 bases separating them. The CDR3 is CASSQDNMGVNEQFF. The CDR3 nucleotides read TGCGCCAGCAGCCAAGATAATATGGGCGTCAATGAGCAGTTCTTC.

This sequence joins TRBV5-6 and TRBJ1-4; tentative D call: TRBD1 (5 bases). The CDR3 length is 13 residues. The germline V gene encodes CDR1 SGHDT and CDR2 YYEEEE. V lost 2 bases to trimming and J lost 8 bases, with 10 bases between them. The CDR3 region has the DNA TGTGCCAGCAGCTTTTTAGGGGTAGAAAAACTGTTTTTT. This codes for CASSFLGVEKLFF.

The chain combines TRBV6-5 with TRBJ1-1, with D hard to call. The V end lost 6 bases, the J end lost 1 base, and 15 bases lay between the germline ends. The CDR3 covers 15 residues. Germline-derived CDR1 and CDR2 are MNHEY and SVGAGI. The CDR3 DNA is TGTGCCAGCAGCTATATAAGGAGATCGAACACTGAAGCTTTCTTT. It encodes CASSYIRRSNTEAFF.

The V gene is TRBV7-9, the J gene TRBJ1-4; D is perhaps TRBD1 (6 bases). CDR1 and CDR2 from the germline V gene are SEHNR and FQNEAQ (reference sequence). V lost 6 bases and J 6 bases, leaving 20 bases between the germline ends. This CDR3 contains 16 residues. The CDR3 region is CASSPEAWTAYEKLFF. CDR3 in DNA: TGTGCCAGCAGTCCAGAGGCATGGACAGCTTATGAAAAACTGTTTTTT. Complete variable domain (other parts from reference TRBV7-9 and TRBJ1-4): DTGVSQNPRHKITKRGQNVTFRCDPISEHNRLYWYRQTLGQGPEFLTYFQNEAQLEKSRLLSDRFSAERPKGSFSTLEIQRTEQGDSAMYLCASSPEAWTAYEKLFFGSGTQLSVL.

CDR3 sequence: CASSAPGGRYEQYF. The CDR3 nucleotides read TGTGCCAGCAGTGCCCCAGGGGGCAGGTACGAGCAGTACTTC. The rearrangement joins TRBV25-1 to TRBJ2-7, with 8 nucleotides matching TRBD1. The germline V gene encodes CDR1 MGHDK and CDR2 SYGVNS. Trimming cost V 4 bases and J 4 bases; bases outside gene matches: 6. The CDR3 runs 14 residues.

The chain uses TRBV5-1 and TRBJ2-1; possible D gene TRBD1, 5 bases. The V gene's germline CDR1 is SGHRS and CDR2 YFSETQ. The CDR3 is 14 residues long. Trimming removed 0 bases from V and 6 bases from J, with 10 bases in between. The CDR3 region is CASSLDGASNEQFF. The DNA for the CDR3 is TGCGCCAGCAGCTTGGATGGGGCGTCCAATGAGCAGTTCTTC. Full variable domain (rest looked up from reference TRBV5-1 and TRBJ2-1): KAGVTQTPRYLIKTRGQQVTLSCSPISGHRSVSWYQQTPGQGLQFLFEYFSETQRNKGNFPGRFSGRQFSNSRSEMNVSTLELGDSALYLCASSLDGASNEQFFGPGTRLTVL.

CDR3 residues: CAISLGTSGGSDTQYF. The CDR3 nucleotides are TGTGCCATCAGCCTCGGGACTAGCGGGGGCTCAGATACGCAGTATTTT. The rearrangement joins TRBV10-3 to TRBJ2-3, with 14 bases fitting TRBD2. The trim removed 6 bases at V and 4 bases at J, leaving 6 bases unmatched. Germline-derived CDR1 and CDR2 are ENHRY and SYGVKD. The CDR3 is 16 amino acids.

The chain is built from TRBV28 and TRBJ2-7, with 9 bases matching TRBD1. The germline V gene encodes CDR1 MDHEN and CDR2 SYDVKM. The V gene end was trimmed by 5 bases and the J gene end by 0 bases; junction bases not matched to a gene: 14. The CDR3 sequence is 18 residues long. The CDR3 spells CASSPRPGTGFSSYEQYF. In nucleotides, the CDR3 is TGTGCCAGCAGTCCCCGTCCCGGGACAGGGTTCTCCTCCTACGAGCAGTACTTC. Drawing the rest from reference TRBV28 and TRBJ2-7, the complete variable domain is DVKVTQSSRYLVKRTGEKVFLECVQDMDHENMFWYRQDPGLGLRLIYFSYDVKMKEKGDIPEGYSVSREKKERFSLILESASTNQTSMYLCASSPRPGTGFSSYEQYFGPGTRLTVT.

This clone was seen only once. Within the sample, other DNA sequences also encode this same CDR3. The chain uses TRBV5-4 and TRBJ1-1; no reliable D call. The CDR3 consists of 14 residues. The V end was cut by 0 bases, the J end by 1 base, with 7 bases between. Germline CDR1 is SGHNT and CDR2 is YYREEE (reference sequence). As DNA, the CDR3 is TGTGCCAGCAGCTTGGTGGGCAGGAACACTGAAGCTTTCTTT. Amino acid sequence: CASSLVGRNTEAFF.

The J gene is TRBJ2-7, the V gene TRBV7-2; 8 bases fit TRBD1. Trimming at V came to 6 bases and at J to 3 bases, leaving 10 bases not matched to a gene. The germline V gene encodes CDR1 SGHTA and CDR2 FQGNSA. The CDR3 spans 15 residues. The CDR3 bases are TGTGCCAGCAGAAGAACCTCACAGGGGGACTACGAGCAGTACTTC. This encodes CASRRTSQGDYEQYF.

The chain couples TRBV12-5 to TRBJ2-2; the D gene is possibly TRBD1 (6 bases). This CDR3 contains 17 residues. Trimming took off 1 base at V and 0 bases at J, with 12 bases between the two ends. Germline V gives CDR1 LGHNT, CDR2 FRNRAP. CDR3 sequence reads: CASGLAWTASNTGELFF. As DNA, the CDR3 is TGTGCTAGTGGTTTGGCGTGGACAGCCTCGAACACCGGGGAGCTGTTTTTT.

The chain carries TRBV27 and TRBJ1-6; D might be TRBD1 (5 bases). This CDR3 has 17 amino acids. Germline lookup yields CDR1 MNHEY and CDR2 SMNVEV (reference sequence). V shed 4 bases and J shed 6 bases, with 19 bases lying between them. The CDR3 sequence is CASSSFFSGDFNSPLHF. The DNA for the CDR3 is TGTGCCAGCAGTTCATTTTTCTCCGGGGACTTTAATTCACCCCTCCACTTT.

The V gene is TRBV7-2, the J gene TRBJ2-2; D not resolved. The CDR3 is made up of 16 amino acids. Trimming removed 2 bases from V and 0 bases from J, with 10 bases in between. Germline lookup yields CDR1 SGHTA and CDR2 FQGNSA. CDR3 sequence (DNA): TGTGCCAGCAGCTTATTTGATAGTGCGAACACCGGGGAGCTGTTTTTT. Amino acid sequence: CASSLFDSANTGELFF.

The V call is TRBV5-4, the J call TRBJ2-5, with D maybe TRBD1 (6 bases). The V gene's germline CDR1 is SGHNT and CDR2 YYREEE (reference sequence). Trimming took off 4 bases at V and 5 bases at J, with 15 bases between the two ends. CDR3 length equals 14 residues. CDR3 residues: CASSDPGVWETQYF. Written as DNA, the CDR3 is TGTGCCAGCAGCGACCCAGGGGTTTGGGAGACCCAGTACTTC.

The chain's CDR3 is CASVRTSGSLYEQYF. The CDR3 DNA reads as TGTGCCAGCGTTCGGACTAGCGGGAGCCTCTACGAGCAGTACTTC. This sequence joins TRBV7-2 and TRBJ2-7; 13 bases align to TRBD2. The CDR3 runs 15 residues. CDR1 and CDR2 from the germline V gene are SGHTA and FQGNSA. J was trimmed by 3 bases and V by 8 bases; bases with no gene match: 7.

This clone has only one observation. The chain has TRBV28 and TRBJ1-6, with D hard to call. The CDR3 runs 13 residues. CDR1 and CDR2 from the germline V gene are MDHEN and SYDVKM. Trimming removed 3 bases at V and 7 bases at J, with 7 bases between. Written as DNA, the CDR3 is TGTGCCAGCAGTTTTGAACAAAATTCACCCCTCCACTTT. It is translated as CASSFEQNSPLHF.

The V gene is TRBV2, the J gene TRBJ1-3, with a weak D call TRBD1 (6 bases). The V gene's germline CDR1 is SNHLY and CDR2 FYNNEI. CDR3 length equals 16 residues. Trimming left V 5 bases short and J 4 bases short, with 18 bases between. The CDR3 spells CASSSRQVTLGNTIYF. The CDR3 bases are TGTGCCAGCAGTTCCAGACAGGTGACTCTGGGAAACACCATATATTTT.

This clone was detected only a few times. The chain joins TRBV7-8 to TRBJ1-2; TRBD1 might be the D (5 bases). Germline lookup yields CDR1 SGHVS and CDR2 FQNEAQ. Trimming removed 1 base from V and 0 bases from J, with 9 bases in between. The CDR3 runs 15 residues. The CDR3 region has the DNA TGTGCCAGCAGCTTAGGCTACAGGTCTAACTATGGCTACACCTTC. Translation: CASSLGYRSNYGYTF.

V is TRBV7-9 and J is TRBJ1-5, with TRBD1 matching over 8 bases. CDR3 length: 15 residues. Looked up from germline, CDR1 is SEHNR and CDR2 is FQNEAQ (reference sequence). V lost 3 bases to trimming and J lost 2 bases; unmatched junction nucleotides: 3. The CDR3 sequence is CASSFMGQGNQPQHF. The CDR3 region has the DNA TGTGCCAGCAGCTTTATGGGACAGGGCAATCAGCCCCAGCATTTT. Complete variable domain (other parts from reference TRBV7-9 and TRBJ1-5): DTGVSQNPRHKITKRGQNVTFRCDPISEHNRLYWYRQTLGQGPEFLTYFQNEAQLEKSRLLSDRFSAERPKGSFSTLEIQRTEQGDSAMYLCASSFMGQGNQPQHFGDGTRLSIL.

This rearrangement joins TRBV5-1 to TRBJ2-5, with 11 bases identical to TRBD2. The V and J ends lost 4 bases and 4 bases, in that order; junction bases with no gene match: 6. The CDR3 consists of 15 residues. Germline CDR1 and CDR2: SGHRS and YFSETQ. As DNA, the CDR3 is TGCGCCAGCAGCCTCACTAGCGGGAGATCAGAGACCCAGTACTTC. Translated: CASSLTSGRSETQYF.

The V gene is TRBV28, the J gene TRBJ1-3, with 10 positions matching TRBD1. This CDR3 contains 17 residues. Trimming cost V 7 bases and J 0 bases; bases outside gene matches: 9. The germline V gene encodes CDR1 MDHEN and CDR2 SYDVKM. CDR3 DNA sequence: TGTGCCAGCATCTCCGGGACAGGGGCTATCTCTGGAAACACCATATATTTT. Translation gives CASISGTGAISGNTIYF.

This clone has only a few counts. The gene calls are TRBV27 and TRBJ2-7; maybe TRBD2 (5 bases). The CDR3 runs 14 residues. The germline V and J ends were trimmed by 6 bases and 1 base, with 13 bases remaining between them. CDR1 and CDR2 from the germline V gene are MNHEY and SMNVEV (reference sequence). The CDR3 nucleotides are TGTGCCAGCAGCTCACAGAGCGGTTCCTACGAGCAGTACTTC. This sequence encodes CASSSQSGSYEQYF.

The chain carries TRBV4-3 and TRBJ2-3; tentatively, D is TRBD1 (6 bases). This CDR3 spans 14 amino acids. The V end was cut by 5 bases, the J end by 3 bases, with 12 bases between. The germline gives CDR1 LGHNA, CDR2 YSLEER. In nucleotides, the CDR3 is TGCGCCAGCAGCAAAGCCCAGGGGACAGATACGCAGTATTTT. The encoded protein is CASSKAQGTDTQYF.

V usage is TRBV19 and J usage is TRBJ2-2; 8 positions agree with TRBD1. Germline V gives CDR1 LNHDA, CDR2 SQIVND (reference sequence). The CDR3 is made up of 17 amino acids. V gave up 5 bases and J gave up 5 bases; unmatched junction bases: 13. CDR3 DNA: TGTGCCAGTAGTCCAGGGGGCCCCACCGTAAGGACCGGGGAGCTGTTTTTT. This gives the protein CASSPGGPTVRTGELFF.

The chain combines TRBV19 with TRBJ1-2, with D tentatively TRBD1 (6 bases). CDR3 length: 13 amino acids. Germline V gene lookup returns CDR1 LNHDA and CDR2 SQIVND (reference sequence). Between the trimmed V and J ends, which lost 5 bases and 4 bases, there was a span of 11 bases. The CDR3 protein is CASSDRIFYGYTF. CDR3 coding DNA: TGTGCCAGTAGTGACAGGATCTTCTATGGCTACACCTTC.

V and J are TRBV29-1 and TRBJ1-2; 7 nucleotides line up with TRBD1. The CDR3 is 11 amino acids. CDR1 and CDR2 (germline): SQVTM, ANQGSEA. CDR3 protein: CTPGQAYGYTF. The CDR3 DNA follows: TGCACACCCGGACAGGCCTATGGCTACACCTTC.

This chain connects TRBV28 to TRBJ1-5; 8 nucleotides align to TRBD1. Germline V gene lookup returns CDR1 MDHEN and CDR2 SYDVKM. The CDR3 totals 16 residues. V shed 2 bases, J shed 4 bases, and the junction held 7 bases outside the gene matches. The CDR3 DNA is TGTGCCAGCAGTTTAGCCGGGACAGGATTAAATCAGCCCCAGCATTTT. Translation: CASSLAGTGLNQPQHF.

The chain is built from TRBV6-2 or TRBV6-3 and TRBJ1-2; 8 nucleotides agree with TRBD1. The CDR3 covers 14 residues. Trimming cost V 2 bases and J 7 bases; bases outside gene matches: 6. CDR1 and CDR2 (germline): MNHEY, SVGEGT. CDR3 sequence: CASSYPDRGSGYTF. The CDR3 DNA reads as TGTGCCAGCAGTTACCCTGACAGGGGAAGTGGCTACACCTTC.